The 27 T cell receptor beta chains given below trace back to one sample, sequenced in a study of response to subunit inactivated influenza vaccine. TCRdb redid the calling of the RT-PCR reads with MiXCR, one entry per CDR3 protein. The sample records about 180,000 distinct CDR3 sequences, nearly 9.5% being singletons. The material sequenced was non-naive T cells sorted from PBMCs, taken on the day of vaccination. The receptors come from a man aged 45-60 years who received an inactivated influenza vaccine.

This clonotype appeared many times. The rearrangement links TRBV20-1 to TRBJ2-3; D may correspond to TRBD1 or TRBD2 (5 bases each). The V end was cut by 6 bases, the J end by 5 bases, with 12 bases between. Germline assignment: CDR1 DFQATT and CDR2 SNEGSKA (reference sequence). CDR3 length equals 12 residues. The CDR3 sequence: CSARRGLDTQYF. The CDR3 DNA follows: TGCAGTGCAAGACGGGGCTTAGATACGCAGTATTTT.

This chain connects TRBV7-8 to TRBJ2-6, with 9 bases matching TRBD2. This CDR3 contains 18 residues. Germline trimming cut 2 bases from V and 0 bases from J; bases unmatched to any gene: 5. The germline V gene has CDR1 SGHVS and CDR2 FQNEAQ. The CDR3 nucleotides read TGTGCCAGCAGCTTACAGATTAGCGGGGGCTCTGGGGCCAACGTCCTGACTTTC. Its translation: CASSLQISGGSGANVLTF.

The CDR3 DNA reads TGTGCCACCAGCAGCCGGGCCACCAATGAGCAGTTCTTC. Its translation is CATSSRATNEQFF. The V call is TRBV15, the J call TRBJ2-1, with D unclear. Trimming removed 3 bases from V and 6 bases from J, with 9 bases in between. In germline, CDR1 is LNHNV, CDR2 YYDKDF (reference sequence). The CDR3 loop spans 13 amino acids. The full variable domain, in which reference TRBV15 and TRBJ2-1 provide the parts outside the CDR3, is DAMVIQNPRYQVTQFGKPVTLSCSQTLNHNVMYWYQQKSSQAPKLLFHYYDKDFNNEADTPDNFQSRRPNTSFCFLDIRSPGLGDTAMYLCATSSRATNEQFFGPGTRLTVL.

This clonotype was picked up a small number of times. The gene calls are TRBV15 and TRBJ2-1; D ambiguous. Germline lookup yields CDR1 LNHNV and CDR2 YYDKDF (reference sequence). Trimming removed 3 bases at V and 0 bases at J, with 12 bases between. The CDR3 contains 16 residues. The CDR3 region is CATSSPPVSSYNEQFF. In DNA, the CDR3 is TGTGCCACCAGCAGTCCCCCAGTTAGCTCCTACAATGAGCAGTTCTTC.

The CDR3 here is CASSLASDYNEQFF. The CDR3 nucleotides read TGTGCCAGCAGCTTAGCGTCAGATTACAATGAGCAGTTCTTC. V usage is TRBV11-2 and J usage is TRBJ2-1, with D unresolved. CDR3 size: 14 residues. V shed 1 base and J shed 4 bases, with 8 bases lying between them. Germline values: CDR1 SGHAT, CDR2 FQNNGV.

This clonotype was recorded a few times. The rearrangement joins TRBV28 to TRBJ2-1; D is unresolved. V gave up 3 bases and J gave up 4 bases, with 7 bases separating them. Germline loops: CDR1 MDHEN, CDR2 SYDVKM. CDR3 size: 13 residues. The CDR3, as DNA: TGTGCCAGCAGTTTGTTGAGGTACAATGAGCAGTTCTTC. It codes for CASSLLRYNEQFF.

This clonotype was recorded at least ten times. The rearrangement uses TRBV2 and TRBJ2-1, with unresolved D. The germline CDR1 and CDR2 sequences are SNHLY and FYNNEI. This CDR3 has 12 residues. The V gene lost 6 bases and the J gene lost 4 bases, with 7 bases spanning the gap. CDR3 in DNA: TGTGCCAGCAGGGCGATGTACAATGAGCAGTTCTTC. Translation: CASRAMYNEQFF.

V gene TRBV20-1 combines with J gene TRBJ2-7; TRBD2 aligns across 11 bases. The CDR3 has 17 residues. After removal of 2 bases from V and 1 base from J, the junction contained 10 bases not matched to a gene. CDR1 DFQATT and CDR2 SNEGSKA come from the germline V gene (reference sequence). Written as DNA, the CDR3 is TGCAGTGCTAGAAAGCTTAGCGGGAGGGCCTCGTCCTACGAGCAGTACTTC. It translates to CSARKLSGRASSYEQYF.

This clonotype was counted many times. The CDR3 DNA sequence: TGTGCCAGCAGCCCTTGGACCGGGACAGGGGAGTGCATTCAGTACTTC. Amino acid sequence: CASSPWTGTGECIQYF. J is TRBJ2-4 and V is TRBV3-1, with TRBD1 matching over 10 bases. Trimming at V came to 4 bases and at J to 9 bases, leaving 12 bases not matched to a gene. This CDR3 has 16 amino acids. The germline V gene encodes CDR1 LGHDT and CDR2 YNNKEL (reference sequence). The full variable domain, with the rest looked up from reference TRBV3-1 and TRBJ2-4, is DTAVSQTPKYLVTQMGNDKSIKCEQNLGHDTMYWYKQDSKKFLKIMFSYNNKELIINETVPNRFSPKSPDKAHLNLHINSLELGDSAVYFCASSPWTGTGECIQYFGAGTRLSVL.

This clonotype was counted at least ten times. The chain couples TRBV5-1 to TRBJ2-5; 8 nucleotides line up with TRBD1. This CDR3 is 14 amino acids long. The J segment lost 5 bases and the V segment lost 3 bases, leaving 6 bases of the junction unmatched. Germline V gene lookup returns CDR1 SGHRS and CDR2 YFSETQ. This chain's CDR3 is CASSSGQGGETQYF. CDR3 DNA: TGCGCCAGCAGCTCCGGACAGGGCGGGGAGACCCAGTACTTC.

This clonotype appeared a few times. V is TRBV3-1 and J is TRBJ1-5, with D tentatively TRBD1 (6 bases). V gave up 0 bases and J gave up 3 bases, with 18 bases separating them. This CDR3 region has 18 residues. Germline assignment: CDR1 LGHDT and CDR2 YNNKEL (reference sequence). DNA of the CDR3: TGTGCCAGCAGCCAAGATTTTACCCGACAGGCATACAATCAGCCCCAGCATTTT. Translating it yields CASSQDFTRQAYNQPQHF. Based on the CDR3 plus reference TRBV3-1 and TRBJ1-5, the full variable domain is DTAVSQTPKYLVTQMGNDKSIKCEQNLGHDTMYWYKQDSKKFLKIMFSYNNKELIINETVPNRFSPKSPDKAHLNLHINSLELGDSAVYFCASSQDFTRQAYNQPQHFGDGTRLSIL.

CDR3 in amino acids: CASSFGRNEQFF. The CDR3 DNA sequence: TGTGCCAGCAGCTTCGGACGGAATGAGCAGTTCTTC. The rearrangement links TRBV5-6 to TRBJ2-1, with D uncertain. This CDR3 is built from 12 residues. Trimming cost V 2 bases and J 7 bases, with 7 bases left between them. The V gene's germline CDR1 is SGHDT and CDR2 YYEEEE. The whole variable domain, filled in from reference TRBV5-6 and TRBJ2-1, reads DAGVTQSPTHLIKTRGQQVTLRCSPKSGHDTVSWYQQALGQGPQFIFQYYEEEERQRGNFPDRFSGHQFPNYSSELNVNALLLGDSALYLCASSFGRNEQFFGPGTRLTVL.

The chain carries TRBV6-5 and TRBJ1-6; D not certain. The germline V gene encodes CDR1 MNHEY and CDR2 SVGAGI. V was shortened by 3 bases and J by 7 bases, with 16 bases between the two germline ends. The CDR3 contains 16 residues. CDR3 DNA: TGTGCCAGCAGTTATCTGGACCCTCGTAAGAATTCACCCCTCCACTTT. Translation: CASSYLDPRKNSPLHF.

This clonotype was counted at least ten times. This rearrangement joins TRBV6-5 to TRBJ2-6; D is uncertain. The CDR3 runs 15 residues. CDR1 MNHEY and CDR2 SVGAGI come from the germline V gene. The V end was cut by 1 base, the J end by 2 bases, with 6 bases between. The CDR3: CASSYWSAGANVLTF. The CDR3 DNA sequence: TGTGCCAGCAGTTACTGGAGTGCTGGGGCCAACGTCCTGACTTTC.

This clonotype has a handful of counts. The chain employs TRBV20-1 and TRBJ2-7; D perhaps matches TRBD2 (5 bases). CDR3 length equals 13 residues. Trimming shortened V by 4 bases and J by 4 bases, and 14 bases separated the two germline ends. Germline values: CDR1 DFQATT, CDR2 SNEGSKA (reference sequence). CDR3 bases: TGCAGTGCTAATGAGGGTTTCCTTTACGAGCAGTACTTC. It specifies CSANEGFLYEQYF.

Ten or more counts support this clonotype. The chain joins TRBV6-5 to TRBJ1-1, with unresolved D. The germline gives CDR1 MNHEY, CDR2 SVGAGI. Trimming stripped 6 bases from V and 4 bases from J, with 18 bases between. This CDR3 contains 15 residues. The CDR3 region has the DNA TGTGCCAGCAGGTACCTACTCGATGTAGGCACTGAAGCTTTCTTT. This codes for CASRYLLDVGTEAFF.

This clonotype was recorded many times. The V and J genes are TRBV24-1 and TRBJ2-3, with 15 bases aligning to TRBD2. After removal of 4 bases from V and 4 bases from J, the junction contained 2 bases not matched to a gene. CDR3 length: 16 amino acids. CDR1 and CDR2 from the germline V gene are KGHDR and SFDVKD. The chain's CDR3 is CATSDGLAGGADTQYF. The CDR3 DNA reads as TGTGCCACCAGTGACGGACTAGCGGGGGGGGCAGATACGCAGTATTTT.

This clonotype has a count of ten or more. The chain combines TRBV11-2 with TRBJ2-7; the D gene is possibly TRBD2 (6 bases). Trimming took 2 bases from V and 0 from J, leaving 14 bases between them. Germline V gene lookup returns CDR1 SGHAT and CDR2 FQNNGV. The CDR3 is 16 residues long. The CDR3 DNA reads TGTGCCAGCAGCTTAAGGGGACTCCTCCTCTCCTACGAGCAGTACTTC. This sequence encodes CASSLRGLLLSYEQYF.

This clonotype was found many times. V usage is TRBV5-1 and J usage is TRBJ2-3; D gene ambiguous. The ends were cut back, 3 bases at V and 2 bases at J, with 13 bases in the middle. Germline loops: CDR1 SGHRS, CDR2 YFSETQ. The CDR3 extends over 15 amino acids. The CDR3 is CASSSGLSATDTQYF. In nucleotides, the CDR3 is TGCGCCAGCAGCTCCGGTTTATCAGCCACAGATACGCAGTATTTT.

The CDR3 DNA is TGTGCCAGCAGGAAAACCCTTTTCTCCTACAATGAGCAGTTCTTC. This encodes CASRKTLFSYNEQFF. V is TRBV2 and J is TRBJ2-1; D is undetermined. This CDR3 is built from 15 residues. The germline V gene encodes CDR1 SNHLY and CDR2 FYNNEI. The V gene lost 6 bases and the J gene lost 0 bases, with 12 bases spanning the gap.

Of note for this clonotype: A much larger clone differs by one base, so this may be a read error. CDR3: CATSLRLTDRYEQYF. DNA of the CDR3: TGTGCCACCAGCTTACGTCTGACGGACCGGTACGAGCAGTACTTC. This chain connects TRBV7-2 to TRBJ2-7; D gene unclear. The CDR3 extends over 15 amino acids. Germline V lookup: CDR1 SGHTA, CDR2 FQGNSA.

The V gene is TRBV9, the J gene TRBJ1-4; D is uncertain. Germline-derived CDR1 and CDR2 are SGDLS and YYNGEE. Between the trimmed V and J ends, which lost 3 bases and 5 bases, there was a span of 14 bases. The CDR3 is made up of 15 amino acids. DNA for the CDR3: TGTGCCAGCAGCGCAGATCAGGACCCCAATGAAAAACTGTTTTTT. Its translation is CASSADQDPNEKLFF.

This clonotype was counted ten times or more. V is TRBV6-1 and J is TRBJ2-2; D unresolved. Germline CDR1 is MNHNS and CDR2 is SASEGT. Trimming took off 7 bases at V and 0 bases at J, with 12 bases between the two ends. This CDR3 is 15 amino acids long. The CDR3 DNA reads TGTGCCAGCACCCTTGGGCAAGCGAACACCGGGGAGCTGTTTTTT. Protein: CASTLGQANTGELFF.

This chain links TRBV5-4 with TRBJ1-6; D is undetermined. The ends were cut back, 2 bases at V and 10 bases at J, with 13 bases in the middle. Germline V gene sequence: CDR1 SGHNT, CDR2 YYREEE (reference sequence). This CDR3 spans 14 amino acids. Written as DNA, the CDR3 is TGTGCCAGCAGCTTCGGACTAAAAGGATCACCCCTCCACTTT. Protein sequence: CASSFGLKGSPLHF. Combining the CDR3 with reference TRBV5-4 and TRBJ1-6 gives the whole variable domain ETGVTQSPTHLIKTRGQQVTLRCSSQSGHNTVSWYQQALGQGPQFIFQYYREEENGRGNFPPRFSGLQFPNYSSELNVNALELDDSALYLCASSFGLKGSPLHFGNGTRLTVT.

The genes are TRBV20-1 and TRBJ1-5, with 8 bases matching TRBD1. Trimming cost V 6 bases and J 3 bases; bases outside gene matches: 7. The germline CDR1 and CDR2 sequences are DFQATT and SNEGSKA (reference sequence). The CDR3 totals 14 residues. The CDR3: CSAQTGGVNQPQHF. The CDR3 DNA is TGCAGTGCACAAACAGGGGGGGTCAATCAGCCCCAGCATTTT.

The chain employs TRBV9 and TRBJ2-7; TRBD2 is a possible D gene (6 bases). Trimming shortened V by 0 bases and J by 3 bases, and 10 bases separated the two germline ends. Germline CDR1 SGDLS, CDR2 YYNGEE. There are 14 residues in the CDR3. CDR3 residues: CASSVGWGVYEQYF. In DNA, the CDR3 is TGTGCCAGCAGCGTAGGGTGGGGGGTCTACGAGCAGTACTTC.

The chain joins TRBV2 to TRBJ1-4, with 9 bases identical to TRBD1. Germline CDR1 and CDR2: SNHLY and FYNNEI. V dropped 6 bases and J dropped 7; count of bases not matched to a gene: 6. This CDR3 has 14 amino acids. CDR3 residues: CASRTQGAGEKLFF. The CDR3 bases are TGTGCCAGCAGGACACAGGGGGCAGGTGAAAAACTGTTTTTT.